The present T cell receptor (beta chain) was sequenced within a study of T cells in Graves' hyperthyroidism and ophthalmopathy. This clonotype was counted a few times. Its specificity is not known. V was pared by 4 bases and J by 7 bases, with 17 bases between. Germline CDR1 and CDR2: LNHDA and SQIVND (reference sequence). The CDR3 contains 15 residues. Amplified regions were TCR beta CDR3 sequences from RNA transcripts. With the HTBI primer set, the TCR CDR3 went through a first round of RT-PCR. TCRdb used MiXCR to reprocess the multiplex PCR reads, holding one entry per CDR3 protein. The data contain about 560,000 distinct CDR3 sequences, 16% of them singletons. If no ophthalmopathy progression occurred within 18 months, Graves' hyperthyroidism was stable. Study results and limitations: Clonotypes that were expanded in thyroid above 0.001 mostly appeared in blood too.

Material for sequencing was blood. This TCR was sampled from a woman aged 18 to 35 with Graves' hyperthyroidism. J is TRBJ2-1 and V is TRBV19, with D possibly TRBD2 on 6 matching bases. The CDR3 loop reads CASSSLPGEGNEQFF. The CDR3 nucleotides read TGTGCCAGTAGTAGTCTGCCGGGGGAAGGGAATGAGCAGTTCTTC.